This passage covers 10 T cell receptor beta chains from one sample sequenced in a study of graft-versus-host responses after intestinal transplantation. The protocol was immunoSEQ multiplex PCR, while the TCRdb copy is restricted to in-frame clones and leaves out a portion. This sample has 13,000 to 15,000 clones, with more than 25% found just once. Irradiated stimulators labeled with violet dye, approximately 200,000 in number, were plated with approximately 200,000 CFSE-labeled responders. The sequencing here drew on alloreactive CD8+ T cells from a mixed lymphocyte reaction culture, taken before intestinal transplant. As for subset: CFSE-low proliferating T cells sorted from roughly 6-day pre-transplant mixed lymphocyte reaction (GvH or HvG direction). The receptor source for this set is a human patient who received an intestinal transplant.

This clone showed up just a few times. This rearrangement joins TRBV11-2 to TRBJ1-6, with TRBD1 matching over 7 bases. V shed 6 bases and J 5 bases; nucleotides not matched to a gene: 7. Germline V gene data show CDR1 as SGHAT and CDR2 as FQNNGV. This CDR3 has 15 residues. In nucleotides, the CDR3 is TGTGCCAGCAGGACAGGGCCTTCCCATAATTCACCCCTCCACTTT. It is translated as CASRTGPSHNSPLHF.

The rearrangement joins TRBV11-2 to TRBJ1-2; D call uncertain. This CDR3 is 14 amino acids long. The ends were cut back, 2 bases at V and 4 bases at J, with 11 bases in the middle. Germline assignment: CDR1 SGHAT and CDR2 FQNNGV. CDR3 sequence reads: CASSLNPAVYGYTF. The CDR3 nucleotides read TGTGCCAGCAGCTTAAACCCAGCGGTCTATGGCTACACCTTC.

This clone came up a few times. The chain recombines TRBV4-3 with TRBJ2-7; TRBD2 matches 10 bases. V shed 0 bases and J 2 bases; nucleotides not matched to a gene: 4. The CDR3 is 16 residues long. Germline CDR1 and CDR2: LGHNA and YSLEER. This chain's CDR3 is CASSQDWLAGAYEQYF. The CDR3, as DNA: TGCGCCAGCAGCCAAGATTGGCTAGCGGGGGCCTACGAGCAGTACTTC.

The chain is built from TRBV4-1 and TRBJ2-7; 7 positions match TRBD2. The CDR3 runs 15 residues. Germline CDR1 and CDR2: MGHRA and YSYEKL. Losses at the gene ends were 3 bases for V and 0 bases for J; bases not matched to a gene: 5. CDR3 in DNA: TGCGCCAGCAGCCACCGAGGCGGGAGCTCCTACGAGCAGTACTTC. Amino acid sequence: CASSHRGGSSYEQYF.

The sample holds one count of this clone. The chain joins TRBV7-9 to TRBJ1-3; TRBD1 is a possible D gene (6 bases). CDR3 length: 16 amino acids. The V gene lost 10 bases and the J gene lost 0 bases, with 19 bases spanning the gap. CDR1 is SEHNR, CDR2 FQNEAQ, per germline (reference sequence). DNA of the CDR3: TGTGCCATGGAGGCAGGGGTCCCGAGCTCTGGAAACACCATATATTTT. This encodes CAMEAGVPSSGNTIYF.

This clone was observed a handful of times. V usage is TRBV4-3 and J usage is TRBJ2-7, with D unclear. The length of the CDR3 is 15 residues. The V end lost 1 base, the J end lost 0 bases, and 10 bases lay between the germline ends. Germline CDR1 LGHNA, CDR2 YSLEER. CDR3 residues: CASSQGTHGSYEQYF. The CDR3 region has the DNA TGCGCCAGCAGCCAAGGCACGCACGGCTCCTACGAGCAGTACTTC.

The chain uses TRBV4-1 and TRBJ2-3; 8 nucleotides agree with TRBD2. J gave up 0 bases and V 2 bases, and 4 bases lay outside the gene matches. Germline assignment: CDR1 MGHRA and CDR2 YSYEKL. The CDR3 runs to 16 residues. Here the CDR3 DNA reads TGCGCCAGCAGCCAAATAAGCGGGGGTAGCACAGATACGCAGTATTTT. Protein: CASSQISGGSTDTQYF.

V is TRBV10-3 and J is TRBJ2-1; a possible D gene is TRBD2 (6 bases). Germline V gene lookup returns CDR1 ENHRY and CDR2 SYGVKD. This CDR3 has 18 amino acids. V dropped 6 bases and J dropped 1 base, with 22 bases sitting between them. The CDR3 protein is CAISEVLGGSTSYNEQFF. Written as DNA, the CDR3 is TGTGCCATCAGCGAGGTATTAGGAGGGAGCACATCCTACAATGAGCAGTTCTTC.

This CDR3 is CASSPTGSLYGYTF. CDR3 in DNA: TGTGCCAGCAGCCCGACAGGATCCCTCTATGGCTACACCTTC. The chain recombines TRBV6-5 with TRBJ1-2; D is possibly TRBD1 (6 bases). With 6 bases removed from V and 4 bases from J, the gap between germline ends came to 15 bases. Looked up from germline, CDR1 is MNHEY and CDR2 is SVGAGI. CDR3 length: 14 amino acids.

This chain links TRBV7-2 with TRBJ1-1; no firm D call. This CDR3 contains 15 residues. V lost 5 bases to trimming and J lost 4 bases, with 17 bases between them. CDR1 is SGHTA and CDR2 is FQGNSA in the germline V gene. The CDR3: CASSPPPGGFTEAFF. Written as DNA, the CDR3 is TGTGCCAGCAGCCCGCCCCCAGGAGGGTTCACTGAAGCTTTCTTT. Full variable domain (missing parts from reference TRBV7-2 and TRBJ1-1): GAGVSQSPSNKVTEKGKDVELRCDPISGHTALYWYRQSLGQGLEFLIYFQGNSAPDKSGLPSDRFSAERTGGSVSTLTIQRTQQEDSAVYLCASSPPPGGFTEAFFGQGTRLTVV.